This T cell receptor (beta chain) was sequenced for a study of blood T cell repertoires in COVID-19. The table came from immunoSEQ multiplex PCR; TCRdb's copy has only in-frame clones and leaves some out. The sample lists hundreds of thousands of clones, about 83% occurring once. Trimming pared 6 bases from V and 3 bases from J, leaving 9 bases between. The CDR3 has 12 amino acids. The sample was peripheral blood. This chain uses TRBV12-3 or TRBV12-4 with TRBJ2-7; perhaps TRBD1 as D (6 bases). The sequence was collected from a woman aged 50 to 65 with acute or convalescent COVID-19. CDR3 DNA: TGTGCCAGCAGCGGGACACGCTACGAGCAGTACTTC. Translation gives CASSGTRYEQYF.